A selection of T cell receptor beta chains follows, all from one sample in a study of blood T cell repertoires in COVID-19. Libraries were prepared by immunoSEQ multiplex PCR; TCRdb keeps only in-frame clonotypes and omits some of them. The sample consists of approximately 260,000 clones, approximately 80% of them appearing once. The material sequenced was peripheral blood. The receptors originated from an elderly woman with acute or convalescent COVID-19. The conserved cysteine and the conserved F or W are not part of the CDR3 here. Size values are once, few and many counts, or a class for expanded clones, and some rows have none.

j_gene	len	abundance	v_gene	CDR3aa
TRBJ2-1	12	NA	TRBV11-3	ASSLGQGYNEQF
TRBJ2-3	18	few	TRBV5-1	ASSPRSAGAIFSSTDTQY
TRBJ1-1	13	NA	TRBV18	ASSPTRQGQTEAF
TRBJ2-2	11	NA	TRBV11-2	ASSFGGPGELF
TRBJ1-4	12	NA	TRBV6-5	ASKPGQRNEKLF
TRBJ1-4	14	NA	TRBV30	AWSVRRGRGDEKLF
TRBJ2-5	14	NA	TRBV7-9	ASSPRTSHSGETQY
TRBJ1-2	13	NA	TRBV24-1	ATSDKRTGRGGYT
TRBJ2-7	13	few	TRBV5-1	ASRGSGTGLDEQY
TRBJ2-7	13	NA	TRBV6-5	ASRNTHTGSYEQY
TRBJ2-7	13	NA	TRBV5-1	ASSLGTKGAYEQY
TRBJ1-1	11	NA	TRBV11-2	ASSLQENTEAF
TRBJ2-5	13	NA	TRBV7-2	ASSLVTGGGLAQY
TRBJ2-7	11	NA	TRBV6-5	ASSYRGRNEQY
TRBJ1-2	11	once	TRBV13	ASRQRGGDGYT
TRBJ1-1	13	NA	TRBV6-6	ASSSPGTGTTEAF
TRBJ1-4	13	NA	TRBV15	ATSRDRSTNEKLF
TRBJ1-4	12	NA	TRBV6-5	ASKGFATNEKLF
TRBJ2-5	13	once	TRBV7-2	ASSLRLAGGETQY
TRBJ1-4	10	NA	TRBV11-2	ASSSLIAPRV
TRBJ1-5	13	NA	TRBV4-1	ASSQLTGLDQPQH
TRBJ1-5	12	NA	TRBV5-8	ASRLGPSNQPQH
TRBJ1-1	11	NA	TRBV5-1	ASSLRGGTEAF
TRBJ2-3	15	NA	TRBV19	ASSIAPGTSGEDTQY